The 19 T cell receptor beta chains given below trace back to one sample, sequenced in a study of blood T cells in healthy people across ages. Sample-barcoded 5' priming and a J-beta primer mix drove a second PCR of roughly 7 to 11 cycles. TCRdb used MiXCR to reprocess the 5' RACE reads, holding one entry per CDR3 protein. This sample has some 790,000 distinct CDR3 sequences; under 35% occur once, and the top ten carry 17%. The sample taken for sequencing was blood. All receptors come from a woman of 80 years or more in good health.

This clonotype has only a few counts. The CDR3 spells CASSLTRTADTQYF. The DNA of the CDR3 is TGTGCCAGCAGTTTAACTCGGACAGCAGATACGCAGTATTTT. The V call is TRBV6-1, the J call TRBJ2-3; D perhaps matches TRBD1 (6 bases). V lost 5 bases and J 4 bases, leaving 13 bases between the germline ends. Germline loops: CDR1 MNHNS, CDR2 SASEGT. The CDR3 runs 14 residues.

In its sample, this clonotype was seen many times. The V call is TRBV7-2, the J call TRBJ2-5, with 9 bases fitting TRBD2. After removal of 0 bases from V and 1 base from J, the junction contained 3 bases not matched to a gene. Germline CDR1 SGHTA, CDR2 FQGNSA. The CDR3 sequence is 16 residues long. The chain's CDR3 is CASSLALAGSQETQYF. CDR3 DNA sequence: TGTGCCAGCAGCTTAGCGCTAGCGGGGTCCCAAGAGACCCAGTACTTC.

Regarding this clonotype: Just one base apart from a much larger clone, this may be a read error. The CDR3 spells CSAKRGGYNEQFF. CDR3 coding DNA: TGCAGTGCAAAGCGGGGGGGCTACAATGAGCAGTTCTTC. The chain joins TRBV20-1 to TRBJ2-1; 10 bases fit TRBD2. Looked up from germline, CDR1 is DFQATT and CDR2 is SNEGSKA (reference sequence). V shed 6 bases and J 3 bases; nucleotides not matched to a gene: 2. CDR3 length: 13 amino acids.

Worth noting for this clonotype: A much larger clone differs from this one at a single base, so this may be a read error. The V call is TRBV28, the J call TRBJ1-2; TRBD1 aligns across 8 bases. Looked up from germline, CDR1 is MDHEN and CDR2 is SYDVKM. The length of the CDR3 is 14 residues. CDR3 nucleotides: TGTGCCAGCATTTTACAGGGGGGCAACTATAGCTACACCTTC. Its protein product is CASILQGGNYSYTF.

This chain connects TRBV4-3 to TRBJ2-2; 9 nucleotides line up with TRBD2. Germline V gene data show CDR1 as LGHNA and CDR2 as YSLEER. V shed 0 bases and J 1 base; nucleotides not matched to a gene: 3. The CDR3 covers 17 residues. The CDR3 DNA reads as TGCGCCAGCAGCCAAGATAGCGGGGGTCTGAACACCGGGGAGCTGTTTTTT. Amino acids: CASSQDSGGLNTGELFF.

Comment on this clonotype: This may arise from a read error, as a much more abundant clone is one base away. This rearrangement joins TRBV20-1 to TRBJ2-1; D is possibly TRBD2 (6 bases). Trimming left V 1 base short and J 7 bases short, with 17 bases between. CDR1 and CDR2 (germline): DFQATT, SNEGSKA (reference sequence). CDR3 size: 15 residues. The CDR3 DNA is TGCAGTGCTAGAGGGGGGAGGAAGAGTGTGAATGAGCAGTTCTTC. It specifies CSARGGRKSVNEQFF.

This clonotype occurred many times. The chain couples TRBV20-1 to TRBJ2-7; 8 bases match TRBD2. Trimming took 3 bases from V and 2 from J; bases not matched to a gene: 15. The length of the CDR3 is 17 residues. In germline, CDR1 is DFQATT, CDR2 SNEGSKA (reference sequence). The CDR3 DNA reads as TGCAGTGCTAGCGTTTTGGGATCCGGGGGGGTCCCCTACGAGCAGTACTTC. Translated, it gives CSASVLGSGGVPYEQYF.

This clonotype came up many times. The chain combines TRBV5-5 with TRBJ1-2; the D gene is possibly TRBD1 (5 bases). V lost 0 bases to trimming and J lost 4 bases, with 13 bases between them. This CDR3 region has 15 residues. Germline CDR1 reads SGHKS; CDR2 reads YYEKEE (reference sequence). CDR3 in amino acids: CASSLERGAVYGYTF. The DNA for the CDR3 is TGTGCCAGCAGCTTGGAAAGAGGGGCCGTCTATGGCTACACCTTC.

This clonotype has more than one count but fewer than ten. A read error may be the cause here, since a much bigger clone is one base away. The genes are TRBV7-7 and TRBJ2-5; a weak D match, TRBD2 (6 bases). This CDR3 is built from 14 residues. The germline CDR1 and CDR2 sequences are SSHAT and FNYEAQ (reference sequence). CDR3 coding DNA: TGTGCTAGCAGCTTAGGCGCTAGCGACGATGAGCAGTACTTC. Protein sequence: CASSLGASDDEQYF. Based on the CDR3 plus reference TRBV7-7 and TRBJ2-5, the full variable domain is GAGVSQSPRYKVTKRGQDVTLRCDPISSHATLYWYQQALGQGPEFLTYFNYEAQPDKSGLPSDRFSAERPEGSISTLTIQRTEQRDSAMYRCASSLGASDDEQYFGPGTRLLVL.

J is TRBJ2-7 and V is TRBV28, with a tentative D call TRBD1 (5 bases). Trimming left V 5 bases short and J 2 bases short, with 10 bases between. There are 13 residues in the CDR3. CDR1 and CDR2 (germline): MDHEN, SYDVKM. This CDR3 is CASSVVGPYEQYF. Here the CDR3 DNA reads TGTGCCAGCAGTGTAGTGGGGCCCTACGAGCAGTACTTC.

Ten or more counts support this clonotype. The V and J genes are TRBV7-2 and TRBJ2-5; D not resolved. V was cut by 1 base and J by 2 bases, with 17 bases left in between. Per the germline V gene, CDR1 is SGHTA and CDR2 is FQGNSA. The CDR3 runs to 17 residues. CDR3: CASSLGSWVGSQETQYF. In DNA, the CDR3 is TGTGCCAGCAGCTTAGGTAGTTGGGTAGGATCTCAAGAGACCCAGTACTTC.

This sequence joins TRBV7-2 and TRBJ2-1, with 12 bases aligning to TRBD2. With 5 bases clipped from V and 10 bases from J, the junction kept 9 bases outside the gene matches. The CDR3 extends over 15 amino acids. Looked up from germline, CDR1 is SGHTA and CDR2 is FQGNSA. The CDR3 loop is CASSQLAGGYTEQFF. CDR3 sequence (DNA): TGTGCCAGCAGCCAACTAGCGGGGGGCTATACGGAGCAGTTCTTC.

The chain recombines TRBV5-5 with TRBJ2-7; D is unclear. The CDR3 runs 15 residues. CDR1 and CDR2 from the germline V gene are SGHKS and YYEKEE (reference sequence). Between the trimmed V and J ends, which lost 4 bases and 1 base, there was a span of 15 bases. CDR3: CASSPSIGLSYEQYF. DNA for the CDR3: TGTGCCAGCAGCCCATCGATCGGCCTTTCCTACGAGCAGTACTTC. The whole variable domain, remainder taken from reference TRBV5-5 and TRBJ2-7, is DAGVTQSPTHLIKTRGQQVTLRCSPISGHKSVSWYQQVLGQGPQFIFQYYEKEERGRGNFPDRFSARQFPNYSSELNVNALLLGDSALYLCASSPSIGLSYEQYFGPGTRLTVT.

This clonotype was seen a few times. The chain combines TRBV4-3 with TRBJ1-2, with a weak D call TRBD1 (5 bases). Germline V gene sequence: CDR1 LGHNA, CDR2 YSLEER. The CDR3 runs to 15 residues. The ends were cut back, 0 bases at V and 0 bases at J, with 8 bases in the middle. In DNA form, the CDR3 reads TGCGCCAGCAGCCAAGATTTGACAGCTAACTATGGCTACACCTTC. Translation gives CASSQDLTANYGYTF.

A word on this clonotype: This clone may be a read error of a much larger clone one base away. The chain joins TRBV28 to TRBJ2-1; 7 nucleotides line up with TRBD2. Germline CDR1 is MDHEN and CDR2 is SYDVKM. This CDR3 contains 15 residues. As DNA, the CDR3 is TGTGCCGGCAGTGTGACGGGAGGAACCTACAATGAGCAGTTCTTC. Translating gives CAGSVTGGTYNEQFF.

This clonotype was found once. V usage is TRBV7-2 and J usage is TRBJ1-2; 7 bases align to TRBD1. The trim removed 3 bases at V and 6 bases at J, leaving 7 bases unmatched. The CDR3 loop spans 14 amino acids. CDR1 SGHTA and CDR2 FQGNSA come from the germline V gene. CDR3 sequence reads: CASSFAVDRDGYTF. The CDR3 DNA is TGTGCCAGCAGCTTTGCCGTCGACAGGGATGGCTACACCTTC.

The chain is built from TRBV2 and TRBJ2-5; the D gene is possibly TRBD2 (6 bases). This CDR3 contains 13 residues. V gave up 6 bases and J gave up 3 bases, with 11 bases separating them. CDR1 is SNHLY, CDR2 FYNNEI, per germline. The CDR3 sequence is CASRWWREETQYF. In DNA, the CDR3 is TGTGCCAGCAGATGGTGGAGGGAAGAGACCCAGTACTTC.

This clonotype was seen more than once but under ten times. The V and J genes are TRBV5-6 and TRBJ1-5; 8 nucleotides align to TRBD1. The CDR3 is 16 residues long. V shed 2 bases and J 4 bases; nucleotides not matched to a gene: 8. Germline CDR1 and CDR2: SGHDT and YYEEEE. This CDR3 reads CASSFGGYRGNQPQHF. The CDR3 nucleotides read TGTGCCAGCAGCTTTGGAGGATACAGGGGGAATCAGCCCCAGCATTTT.

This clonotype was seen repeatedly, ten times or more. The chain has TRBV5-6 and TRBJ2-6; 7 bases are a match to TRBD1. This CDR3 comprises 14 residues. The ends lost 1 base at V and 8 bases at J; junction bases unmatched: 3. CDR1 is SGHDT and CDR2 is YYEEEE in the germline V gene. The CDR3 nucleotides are TGTGCCAGCAGCTTGTTGACAGGGCCCAACGTCCTGACTTTC. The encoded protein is CASSLLTGPNVLTF. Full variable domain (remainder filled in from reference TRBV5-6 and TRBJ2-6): DAGVTQSPTHLIKTRGQQVTLRCSPKSGHDTVSWYQQALGQGPQFIFQYYEEEERQRGNFPDRFSGHQFPNYSSELNVNALLLGDSALYLCASSLLTGPNVLTFGAGSRLTVL.